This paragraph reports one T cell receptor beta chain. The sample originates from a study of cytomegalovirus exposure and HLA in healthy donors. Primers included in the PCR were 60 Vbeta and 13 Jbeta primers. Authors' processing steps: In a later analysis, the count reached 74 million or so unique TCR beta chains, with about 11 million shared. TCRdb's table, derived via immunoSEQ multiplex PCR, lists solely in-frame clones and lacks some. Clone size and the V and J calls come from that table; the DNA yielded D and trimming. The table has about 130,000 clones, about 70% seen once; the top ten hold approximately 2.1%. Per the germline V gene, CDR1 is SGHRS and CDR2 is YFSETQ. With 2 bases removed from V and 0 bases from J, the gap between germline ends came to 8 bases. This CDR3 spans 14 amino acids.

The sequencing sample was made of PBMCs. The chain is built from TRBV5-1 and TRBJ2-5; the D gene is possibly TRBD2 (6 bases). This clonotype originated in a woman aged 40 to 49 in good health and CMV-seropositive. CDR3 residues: CASSLGTYQETQYF. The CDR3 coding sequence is TGCGCCAGCAGCTTAGGGACTTACCAAGAGACCCAGTACTTC.